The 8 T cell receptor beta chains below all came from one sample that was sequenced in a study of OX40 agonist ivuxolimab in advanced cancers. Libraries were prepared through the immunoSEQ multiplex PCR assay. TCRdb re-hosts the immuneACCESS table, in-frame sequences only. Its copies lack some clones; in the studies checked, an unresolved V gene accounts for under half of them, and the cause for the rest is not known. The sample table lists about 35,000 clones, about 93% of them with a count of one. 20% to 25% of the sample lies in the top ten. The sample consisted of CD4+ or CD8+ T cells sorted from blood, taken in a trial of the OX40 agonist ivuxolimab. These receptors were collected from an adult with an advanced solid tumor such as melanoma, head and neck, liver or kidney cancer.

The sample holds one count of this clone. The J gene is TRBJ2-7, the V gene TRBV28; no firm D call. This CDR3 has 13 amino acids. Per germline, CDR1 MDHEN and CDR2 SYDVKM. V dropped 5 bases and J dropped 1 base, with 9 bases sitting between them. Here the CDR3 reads CASSPPTSYEQYF. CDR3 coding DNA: TGTGCCAGCAGTCCCCCCACATCCTACGAGCAGTACTTC.

CDR3 region: CASSLGLGGPGEQFF. The CDR3 DNA reads as TGTGCCAGCAGCTTGGGTTTGGGAGGGCCCGGTGAGCAGTTCTTC. The chain joins TRBV5-4 to TRBJ2-1; TRBD2 agrees at 7 bases. V lost 0 bases and J lost 9; bases outside the gene matches: 9. CDR3 length equals 15 residues. CDR1 and CDR2 from the germline V gene are SGHNT and YYREEE (reference sequence).

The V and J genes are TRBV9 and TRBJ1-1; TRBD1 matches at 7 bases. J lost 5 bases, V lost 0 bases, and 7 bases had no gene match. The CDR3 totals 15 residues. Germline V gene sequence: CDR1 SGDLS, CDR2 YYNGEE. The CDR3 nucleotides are TGTGCCAGCAGCGTAGGACAGGGCGGATTGACTGAAGCTTTCTTT. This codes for CASSVGQGGLTEAFF.

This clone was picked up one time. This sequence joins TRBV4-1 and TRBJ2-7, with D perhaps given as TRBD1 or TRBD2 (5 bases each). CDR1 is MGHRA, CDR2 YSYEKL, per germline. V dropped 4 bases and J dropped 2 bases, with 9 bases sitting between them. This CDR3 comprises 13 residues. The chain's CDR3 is CASSPGPTYEQYF. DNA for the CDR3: TGCGCCAGCAGCCCGGGACCTACCTACGAGCAGTACTTC.

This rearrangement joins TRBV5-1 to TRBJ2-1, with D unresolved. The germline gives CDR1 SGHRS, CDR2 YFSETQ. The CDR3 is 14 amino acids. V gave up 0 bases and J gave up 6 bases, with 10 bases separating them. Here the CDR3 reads CASSLEIAPNEQFF. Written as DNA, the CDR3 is TGCGCCAGCAGCTTGGAAATAGCCCCCAATGAGCAGTTCTTC. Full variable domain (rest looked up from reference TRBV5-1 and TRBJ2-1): KAGVTQTPRYLIKTRGQQVTLSCSPISGHRSVSWYQQTPGQGLQFLFEYFSETQRNKGNFPGRFSGRQFSNSRSEMNVSTLELGDSALYLCASSLEIAPNEQFFGPGTRLTVL.

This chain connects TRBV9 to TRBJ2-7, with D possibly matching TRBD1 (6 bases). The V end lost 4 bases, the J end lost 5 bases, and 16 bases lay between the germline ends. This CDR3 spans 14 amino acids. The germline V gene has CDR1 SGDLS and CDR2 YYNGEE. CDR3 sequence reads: CASSPRGQIDEQYF. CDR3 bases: TGTGCCAGCAGCCCCCGGGGACAAATCGACGAGCAGTACTTC.

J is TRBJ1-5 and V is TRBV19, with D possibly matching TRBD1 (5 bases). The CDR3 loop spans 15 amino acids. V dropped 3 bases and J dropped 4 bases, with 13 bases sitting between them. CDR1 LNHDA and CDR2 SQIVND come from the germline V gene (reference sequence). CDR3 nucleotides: TGTGCCAGTAGTATTTCAGGGTTTGGGAATCAGCCCCAGCATTTT. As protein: CASSISGFGNQPQHF. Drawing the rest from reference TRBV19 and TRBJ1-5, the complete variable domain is DGGITQSPKYLFRKEGQNVTLSCEQNLNHDAMYWYRQDPGQGLRLIYYSQIVNDFQKGDIAEGYSVSREKKESFPLTVTSAQKNPTAFYLCASSISGFGNQPQHFGDGTRLSIL.

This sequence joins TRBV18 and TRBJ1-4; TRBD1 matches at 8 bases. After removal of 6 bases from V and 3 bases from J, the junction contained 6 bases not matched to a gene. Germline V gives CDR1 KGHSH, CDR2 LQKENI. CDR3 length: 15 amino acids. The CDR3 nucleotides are TGTGCCAGCTCCCGCTCGACAGGGGCTAATGAAAAACTGTTTTTT. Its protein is CASSRSTGANEKLFF.